Listed below are T cell receptor beta chains from one sample, sequenced in a study of T cell responses to AZD1222 COVID-19 vaccine. Sequencing used immunoSEQ multiplex PCR; TCRdb keeps in-frame clones, though not all of them. Of 130,000 to 150,000 clones listed, about 92% are singletons. The sample here was peripheral blood, taken 28 days after the second AZD1222 dose. These receptors were collected from an adult who received the AZD1222 COVID-19 vaccine. CDR3s include the opening cysteine and the closing phenylalanine or tryptophan. The order of the fields is clone size, J gene, V gene, D gene, CDR3 DNA, CDR3 protein. D genes are given only for firm matches. Rows may omit the clone size; those that give it use once, few, many or a size class.

.,TRBJ2-7,TRBV5-6,.,TGTGCCAGCAGCCAGACGAACTACGAGCAGTACTTC,CASSQTNYEQYF
once,TRBJ2-6,TRBV6-2/TRBV6-3,.,TGTGCCAGCAGCCGGACAGCAGGGGCCAACGTCCTGACTTTC,CASSRTAGANVLTF
.,TRBJ1-1,TRBV20-1,.,TGCAGTGCCGGCGGACGGGGTGAAGCTTTCTTT,CSAGGRGEAFF
.,TRBJ1-1,TRBV18,TRBD1,TGTGCCAGCTCACCGGGGACAGGGGAAAGGTATACTGAAGCTTTCTTT,CASSPGTGERYTEAFF
.,TRBJ2-1,TRBV9,.,TGTGCCAGCAGCCATAGAACAGGGAACTCCTACAATGAGCAGTTCTTC,CASSHRTGNSYNEQFF
.,TRBJ2-7,TRBV11-2,TRBD2,TGTGCCAGCAGCTTAGCCGGGACTAGCTACGAGCAGTACTTC,CASSLAGTSYEQYF
.,TRBJ1-2,TRBV6-5,.,TGTGCCAGCAGCACAGTCTTTGGCTACACCTTC,CASSTVFGYTF
.,TRBJ2-1,TRBV24-1,.,TGTGCCACCAGTGATCTTAACAACCCCTACAATGAGCAGTTCTTC,CATSDLNNPYNEQFF
.,TRBJ1-5,TRBV30,.,TGTGCCTGGAGTCGCCCCAATCAGCCCCAGCATTTT,CAWSRPNQPQHF
.,TRBJ1-1,TRBV11-3,.,TGTGCCAGCAGCTTAGAGGTGGGTTCGGGTTTCTTT,CASSLEVGSGFF
.,TRBJ2-1,TRBV19,.,TGTGCCAGTAGAGCCAGCGGCGAAAAGTTCTTC,CASRASGEKFF
.,TRBJ1-1,TRBV5-4,.,TGTGCCAGCAGCTTGGATAGGGTCTCTGAAGCTTTCTTT,CASSLDRVSEAFF
.,TRBJ1-5,TRBV15,.,TGTGCCACCAGCAGAGATCCGGATCAGCCCCAGCATTTT,CATSRDPDQPQHF
.,TRBJ2-1,TRBV28,TRBD1,TGTGCCAGCAGTTTTCCCCCCGGGACAGGCTACAATGAGCAGTTCTTC,CASSFPPGTGYNEQFF
few,TRBJ1-5,TRBV29-1,.,TGCAGCGCCTCATACAGCAATCAGCCCCAGCATTTT,CSASYSNQPQHF
.,TRBJ2-7,TRBV10-2,.,TGCGCCACCACCACAGGGAACCTCCACGAGCAGTACTTC,CATTTGNLHEQYF
.,TRBJ2-1,TRBV24-1,.,TGTGCCACCAGTGACTGGGGCGTCCAAGGGAATGAGCAGTTCTTC,CATSDWGVQGNEQFF
.,TRBJ2-5,TRBV3-1/TRBV3-2,.,TGTGCCAGCAGCCAGGAGACCCAGTACTTC,CASSQETQYF
.,TRBJ2-7,TRBV7-2,TRBD1,TGTGCCAGCAGCCAACCGGGACAGGCCTACGAGCAGTACTTC,CASSQPGQAYEQYF
.,TRBJ1-1,TRBV7-2,TRBD1,TGTGCCAGCAGTCCGCAGGGGGGCCCCCAGAACACTGAAGCTTTCTTT,CASSPQGGPQNTEAFF
.,TRBJ2-1,TRBV9,TRBD2,TGTGCCAGCAGCGTAGGTACCGGACTAGCGGGGGGGTTATACAATGAGCAGTTCTTC,CASSVGTGLAGGLYNEQFF
.,TRBJ1-1,TRBV6-5,.,TGTGCCAGCAGGGCGGGGCACCGGAACACTGAAGCTTTCTTT,CASRAGHRNTEAFF
.,TRBJ1-2,TRBV19,.,TGTGCCAGTAGTACAAACCTAGACGTCAGCTATGGCTACACCTTC,CASSTNLDVSYGYTF
.,TRBJ2-3,TRBV5-1,TRBD2,TGCGCCAGCAGCTCCGGGACTAAGCTTCTCACAGATACGCAGTATTTT,CASSSGTKLLTDTQYF
.,TRBJ1-5,TRBV6-1,.,TGTGCCAGCAGTGAACTCTCTATTAGGTTTAGCAATCAGCCCCAGCATTTT,CASSELSIRFSNQPQHF
.,TRBJ2-1,TRBV27,.,TGTGCCAGCACAACCCGGGACGGCAACAATGAGCAGTTCTTC,CASTTRDGNNEQFF
.,TRBJ2-1,TRBV11-2,TRBD1,TGTGCCAGCAGCTCGATACAGGGGGACTCCTACAATGAGCAGTTCTTC,CASSSIQGDSYNEQFF
once,TRBJ1-1,TRBV27,TRBD1,TGTGCCAGCAGTGCCCAAGATCCGGGACAGCGAGAAGCTTTCTTT,CASSAQDPGQREAFF
.,TRBJ1-1,TRBV3-1/TRBV3-2,.,TGTGCCAACGAACCCAGGGAAGCGAACACTGAAGCTTTCTTT,CANEPREANTEAFF
.,TRBJ1-2,TRBV11-3,.,TGTGCCAGCAGCTTAGAGCGGGGGGAACTCTATGGCTACACCTTC,CASSLERGELYGYTF
.,TRBJ2-7,TRBV29-1,.,TGCAGCGTCCCTGGGGCGGGTGAGCAGTACTTC,CSVPGAGEQYF
.,TRBJ1-6,TRBV12-3/TRBV12-4,.,TGTGCCAGCAGTGGCGGTAATAATTCACCCCTCCACTTT,CASSGGNNSPLHF
.,TRBJ1-2,TRBV5-3,TRBD1,TGTGCCAGAAGCCCTGGGGTGACAAAGACAGGGGCTAACTATGGCTACACCTTC,CARSPGVTKTGANYGYTF
.,TRBJ1-5,TRBV6-1,.,TGTGCCAGCAGTGAAACCTATTATAGCAATCAGCCCCAGCATTTT,CASSETYYSNQPQHF
.,TRBJ2-1,TRBV24-1,TRBD1,TGTGCCACCAGTGATTTGCCGGACAGGGCAGATGAGCAGTTCTTC,CATSDLPDRADEQFF
.,TRBJ1-2,TRBV3-1/TRBV3-2,.,TGTGCCAGCAGAAACCCGGCGGGGGGCCTGGACTATGGCTACACCTTC,CASRNPAGGLDYGYTF
.,TRBJ1-1,TRBV21-1,.,TGTGCCAGCAGCAATTGGACTCAAGCTTTCTTT,CASSNWTQAFF
.,TRBJ2-7,TRBV11-2,TRBD2,TGTGCCAGCAGCCTAGTCCAAGGGACTAGCGGAAGACATATCTACGAGCAGTACTTC,CASSLVQGTSGRHIYEQYF
once,TRBJ1-5,TRBV27,.,TGTGCCAGCTGTTCGGGACAACCCTATAGCAATCAGCCCCAGCATTTT,CASCSGQPYSNQPQHF
few,TRBJ1-6,TRBV4-3,TRBD1,TGCGCCAGCAGCCAAATGATGGATCTCACAGGGGATGGCAATTCACCCCTCCACTTT,CASSQMMDLTGDGNSPLHF
once,TRBJ2-3,TRBV30,TRBD2,TGTGCCTGGAGTGACGGGACTAGCGGGAGAACAGATACGCAGTATTTT,CAWSDGTSGRTDTQYF
.,TRBJ2-7,TRBV4-3,.,TGCGCCAGCAGCCAATCTGTGCAGGCAGGAGGGTACGAGCAGTACTTC,CASSQSVQAGGYEQYF
.,TRBJ1-6,TRBV3-1/TRBV3-2,.,TGTGCCAGCAGCCACGATTTGATTCGGCGACCCCTCCACTTT,CASSHDLIRRPLHF
.,TRBJ1-6,TRBV15,.,TGTGCCACCAGCAGAGGGCCCCTTGGGAATTCACCCCTCCACTTT,CATSRGPLGNSPLHF
.,TRBJ2-7,TRBV3-1/TRBV3-2,TRBD2,TGTGCCAGCAGCCAAGCTCCGATTCGCGGGAGGATCCACGAGCAGTACTTC,CASSQAPIRGRIHEQYF
.,TRBJ2-1,TRBV4-3,.,TGCGCCAGCGGGCCGGGTTGGGGAAACGAGCAGTTCTTC,CASGPGWGNEQFF
.,TRBJ1-2,TRBV11-2,.,TGTGCCAGCAGCTCCCTCGGGACACCCTATGGCTACACCTTC,CASSSLGTPYGYTF
.,TRBJ2-7,TRBV10-3,TRBD2,TGTGCCACCCTCCAGCCAGCGGGAACCTACGAGCAGTACTTC,CATLQPAGTYEQYF
.,TRBJ2-1,TRBV9,.,TGTGCCAGCAGCGTAGCTTCGGGGACGACCTACAATGAGCAGTTCTTC,CASSVASGTTYNEQFF
.,TRBJ1-6,TRBV2,.,TGTGCCAGCAGTGTTGTTAATTCACCCCTCCACTTT,CASSVVNSPLHF
.,TRBJ1-5,TRBV13,.,TGTGCCAGCAGCTACGGACTCGGCAATCAGCCCCAGCATTTT,CASSYGLGNQPQHF
.,TRBJ2-3,TRBV29-1,.,TGCAGCGGGGTCGGGAGCACAGATACGCAGTATTTT,CSGVGSTDTQYF
.,TRBJ2-7,TRBV3-1/TRBV3-2,.,TGTGCCAGCAGCCAAGGTAGTAGAGCCTTCAGTCAGTACTTC,CASSQGSRAFSQYF
.,TRBJ2-1,TRBV18,.,TGTGCCAGCTCACCCGGACAGAACAATGAGCAGTTCTTC,CASSPGQNNEQFF
.,TRBJ1-5,TRBV4-3,.,TGCGCCAGCAGCCTCAGAATAGGGGTCAATCAGCCCCAGCATTTT,CASSLRIGVNQPQHF
.,TRBJ2-1,TRBV7-3,.,TGTGCCAGCAGCTCGCGAGAGGATGAGCAGTTCTTC,CASSSREDEQFF
.,TRBJ1-1,TRBV29-1,TRBD1,TGCAGCGTTGCTTACAGGGGGACCGCGAACACTGAAGCTTTCTTT,CSVAYRGTANTEAFF
.,TRBJ1-5,TRBV7-2,TRBD1,TGTGCCAGCAGCCCTCGACAGGGGGCTCAGCCCCAGCATTTT,CASSPRQGAQPQHF
.,TRBJ1-5,TRBV6-1,TRBD1,TGTGCCAGCAGTGGGGACAGCCCCTGGAGCAATCAGCCCCAGCATTTT,CASSGDSPWSNQPQHF